These T cell receptor beta chains were read from a single sample in a study of shared clonotypes between healthy human individuals. Some clones are missing from TCRdb's copy, which holds only in-frame ones; the method was immunoSEQ multiplex PCR. The sample shows hundreds of thousands of clones, about 96% of them seen only once. The sequenced sample was naive CD4+ T cells sorted from blood. The source of these receptors is a woman aged 25 to 39 in good health. Both conserved end residues are part of each CDR3. The order of the fields is CDR3 protein, V gene.

CDR3aa: CASSYRQGRTEAFF
v_gene: TRBV7-8

CDR3aa: CASSVGTGTGSSYNEQFF
v_gene: TRBV9

CDR3aa: CASSLSASGNTGELFF
v_gene: TRBV11-2

CDR3aa: CASSRRQGLNEQYF
v_gene: TRBV7-2

CDR3aa: CASSRTRTDTEQYF
v_gene: TRBV5-4

CDR3aa: CASSIVRQGRNQPQHF
v_gene: TRBV19

CDR3aa: CASRSSGDFYNEQFF
v_gene: TRBV6-5

CDR3aa: CASSQDGRRNEQFF
v_gene: TRBV4-1

CDR3aa: CASSSWVQGVTNEQYF
v_gene: TRBV7-9

CDR3aa: CASSRTGTGTISTDTQYF
v_gene: TRBV2

CDR3aa: CASRRGEDTQYF
v_gene: TRBV10-2

CDR3aa: CASRTTGQGAGYTF
v_gene: TRBV28

CDR3aa: CATSPLAETTQYF
v_gene: TRBV15

CDR3aa: CASSLAPVAQPQHF
v_gene: TRBV11-2

CDR3aa: CASSQAPASGRARETQYF
v_gene: TRBV14

CDR3aa: CASSAGAGRSLSDEKLFF
v_gene: TRBV28

CDR3aa: CASSLFRGIHEQYF
v_gene: TRBV28

CDR3aa: CASSVGGAFYEQYF
v_gene: TRBV5-6

CDR3aa: CASSPGTDIQAAFF
v_gene: TRBV18

CDR3aa: CASSLTNTEAFF
v_gene: TRBV7-6

CDR3aa: CSVVRTLLGTDTQYF
v_gene: TRBV29-1

CDR3aa: CASSSRDSYGYTF
v_gene: TRBV5-4

CDR3aa: CASSWREEVTGELFF
v_gene: TRBV18

CDR3aa: CASSETIGLYHTQYF
v_gene: TRBV6-1

CDR3aa: CASSLGRAGELFF
v_gene: TRBV7-9

CDR3aa: CASSANSAEQFF
v_gene: TRBV28

CDR3aa: CASSKNTEAFF
v_gene: TRBV2

CDR3aa: CASSYAVSYEQYF
v_gene: TRBV6-6

CDR3aa: CAIRDIGANVLTF
v_gene: TRBV10-3

CDR3aa: CASSQGQKNTEAFF
v_gene: TRBV18

CDR3aa: CASSPPPLAGRGNEQFF
v_gene: TRBV9

CDR3aa: CASSLPGTGPLYEQYF
v_gene: TRBV18

CDR3aa: CASSPMNEGYGYTF
v_gene: TRBV18

CDR3aa: CASSLVGRFSAEAFF
v_gene: TRBV7-2

CDR3aa: CASTDRGREKLFF
v_gene: TRBV6-1

CDR3aa: CASSPSSWGQQETQYF
v_gene: TRBV4-2

CDR3aa: CASRKMGGAGQPQHF
v_gene: TRBV28

CDR3aa: CASSTIAGRNFGRADTQYF
v_gene: TRBV28

CDR3aa: CASRRLAGVGTGELFF
v_gene: TRBV4-1

CDR3aa: CASSQVSFGANVLTF
v_gene: TRBV4-1

CDR3aa: CASSASRREGEQFF
v_gene: TRBV5-1

CDR3aa: CASTHPGTLNYGYTF
v_gene: TRBV19

CDR3aa: CASSPDRVSGYTF
v_gene: TRBV5-6

CDR3aa: CASSFLDRAVYGYTF
v_gene: TRBV28

CDR3aa: CASSQTGGLEKQYF
v_gene: TRBV7-3